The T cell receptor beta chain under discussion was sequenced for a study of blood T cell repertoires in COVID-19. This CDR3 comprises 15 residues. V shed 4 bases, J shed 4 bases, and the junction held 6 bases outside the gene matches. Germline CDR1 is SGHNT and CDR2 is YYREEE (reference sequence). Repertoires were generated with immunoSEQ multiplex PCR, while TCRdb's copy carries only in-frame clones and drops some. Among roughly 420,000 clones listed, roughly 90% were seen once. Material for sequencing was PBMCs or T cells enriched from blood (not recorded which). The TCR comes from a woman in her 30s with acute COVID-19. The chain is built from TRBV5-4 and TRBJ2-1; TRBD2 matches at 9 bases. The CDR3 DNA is TGTGCCAGCAGCCATGATAGCGGGGGATACAATGAGCAGTTCTTC. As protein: CASSHDSGGYNEQFF.